A single sample gave rise to the 2 T cell receptor beta chains below, sequenced in a study of control samples from healthy donors and cancer patients (dated by TCRdb to 2018 to 2021). The library was obtained by the immunoSEQ multiplex PCR assay. TCRdb took over this immuneACCESS table, retaining in-frame rearrangements with V and J assigned. Such tables are incomplete; in checked studies, under half of the missing clones stem from an unresolved V gene, and the remainder is unexplained. The sample profile shows approximately 70,000 clones; around 87% of them were found once. The biggest ten clones account for under 2.5% of the sample. The sequenced sample consisted of PBMCs. All receptors come from a woman aged 45-65 years with head and neck cancer.

V usage is TRBV7-9 and J usage is TRBJ1-5; unclear D gene. Trimming pared 2 bases from V and 3 bases from J, leaving 8 bases between. Germline V CDR1 and CDR2: SEHNR, FQNEAQ (reference sequence). The CDR3 spans 14 residues. The CDR3 DNA reads TGTGCCAGCAGCTTAAGTAACCCCAATCAGCCCCAGCATTTT. The encoded protein is CASSLSNPNQPQHF.

CDR3 loop: CASSEIDRANTEAFF. CDR3 DNA: TGTGCCAGCAGTGAAATTGATAGGGCGAACACTGAAGCTTTCTTT. The rearrangement uses TRBV6-1 and TRBJ1-1; D unresolved. The CDR3 length is 15 residues. The germline CDR1 and CDR2 sequences are MNHNS and SASEGT. The V end was cut by 2 bases, the J end by 1 base, with 11 bases between.